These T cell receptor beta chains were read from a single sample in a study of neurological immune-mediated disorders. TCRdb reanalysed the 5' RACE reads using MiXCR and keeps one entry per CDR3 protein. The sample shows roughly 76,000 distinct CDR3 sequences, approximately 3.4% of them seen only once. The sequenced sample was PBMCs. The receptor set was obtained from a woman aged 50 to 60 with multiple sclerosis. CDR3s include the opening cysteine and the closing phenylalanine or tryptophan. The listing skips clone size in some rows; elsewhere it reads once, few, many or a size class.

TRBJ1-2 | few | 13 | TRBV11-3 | CASSLDYQYGYTF
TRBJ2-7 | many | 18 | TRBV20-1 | CSARDPGLAGGISYEQYF
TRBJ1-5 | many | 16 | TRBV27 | CASSPNGQGRLQPQHF
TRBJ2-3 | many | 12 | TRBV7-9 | CASSLAWRGQYF
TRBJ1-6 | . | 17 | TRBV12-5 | CASASVRGAQNNSPLHF
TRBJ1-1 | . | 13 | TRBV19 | CASSIGGNTEAFF
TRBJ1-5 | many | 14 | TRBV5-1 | CASSFGDSNQPQHF
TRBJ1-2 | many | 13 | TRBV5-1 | CASSLRADYGYTF
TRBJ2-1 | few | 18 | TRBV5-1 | CASSLFASGGSSYNEQFF
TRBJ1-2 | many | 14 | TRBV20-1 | CSARRNTGVIGYTF
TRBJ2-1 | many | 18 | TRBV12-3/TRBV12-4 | CASSLVGAGLSSYNEQFF
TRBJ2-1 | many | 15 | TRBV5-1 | CASSLTLGPYNEQFF
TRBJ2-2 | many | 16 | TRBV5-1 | CASSLTGDINTGELFF
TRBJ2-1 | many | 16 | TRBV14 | CASRHRGPPPTDEQFF
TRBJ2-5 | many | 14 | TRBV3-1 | CASSLGVAQETQYF
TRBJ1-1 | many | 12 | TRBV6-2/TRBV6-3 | CAVAEGWAEAFF
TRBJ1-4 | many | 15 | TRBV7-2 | CASSLRGGPNEKLFF
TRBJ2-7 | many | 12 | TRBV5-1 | CASSLVGYEQYF
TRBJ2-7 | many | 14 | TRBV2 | CASSEGQAPYEQYF
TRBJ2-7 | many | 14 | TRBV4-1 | CASSLSGTAYEQYF
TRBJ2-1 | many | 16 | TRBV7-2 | CASSYRGAGVRDEQFF
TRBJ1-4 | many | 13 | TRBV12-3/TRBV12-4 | CASSLVVSEKLFF
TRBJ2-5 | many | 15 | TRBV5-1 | CASSWGLALEETQYF
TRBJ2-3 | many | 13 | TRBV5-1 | CASMTRGGDTQYF
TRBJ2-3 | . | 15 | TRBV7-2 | CASSLTSGVTDTQYF
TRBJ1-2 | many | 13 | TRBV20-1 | CSARVGVNYGYTF
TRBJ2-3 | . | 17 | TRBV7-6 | CASSISGRTASTDTQYF
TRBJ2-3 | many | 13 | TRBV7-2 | CASSLQITDTQYF
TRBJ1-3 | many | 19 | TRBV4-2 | CASSQDPIWDSGYRNTIYF
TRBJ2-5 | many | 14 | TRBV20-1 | CSARDTGYEETQYF
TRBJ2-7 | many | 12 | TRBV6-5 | CASSRDPYEQYF
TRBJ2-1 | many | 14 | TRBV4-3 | CASSQAYTAREQFF
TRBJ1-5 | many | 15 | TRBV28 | CASSLYRNSNQPQHF
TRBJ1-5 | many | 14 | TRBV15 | CATSRDRVSGAQHF
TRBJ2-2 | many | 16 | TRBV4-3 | CASSQDVGEISGELFF
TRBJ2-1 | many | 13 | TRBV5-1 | CASSLDSHNEQFF
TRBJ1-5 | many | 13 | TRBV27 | CASSFKGNQPQHF
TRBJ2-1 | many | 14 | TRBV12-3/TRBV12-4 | CASSLAGTSGSQFF
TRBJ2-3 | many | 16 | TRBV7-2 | CASSPPGLAGGDTQYF
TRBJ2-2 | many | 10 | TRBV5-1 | CASSGRELFF
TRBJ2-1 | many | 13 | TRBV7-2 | CASSHRGSNEQFF
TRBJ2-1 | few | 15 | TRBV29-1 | CSVEISASSYNEQFF
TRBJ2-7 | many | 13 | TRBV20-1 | CSANQGQGGEQYF
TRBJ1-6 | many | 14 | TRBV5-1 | CASSPRPDNSPLHF
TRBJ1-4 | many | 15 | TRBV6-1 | CASSGGPPGAEKLFF
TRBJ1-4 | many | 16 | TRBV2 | CASTRRREPTNEKLFF
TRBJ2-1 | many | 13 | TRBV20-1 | CSVPSGDYNEQFF
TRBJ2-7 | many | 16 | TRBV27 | CASSRLAGGVSYEQYF
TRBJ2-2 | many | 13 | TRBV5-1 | CASSLTGSGELFF